Each of the 17 T cell receptor beta chains below was sequenced from the same sample in a study of spatial heterogeneity in lung cancer. TCRdb independently ran MiXCR on the 5' RACE reads; one entry per CDR3 protein. The sample yields some 70,000 distinct CDR3 sequences, about an eighth seen once. Described time point: sample taken at primary tumor resection. In each case, whole RNA from tumor, nontumor lung or frozen PBMC was sequenced unsorted. The specimen was PBMCs, collected at surgery. All receptors derive from a male donor with early-stage non-small cell lung cancer.

The J gene is TRBJ1-2, the V gene TRBV27; D is uncertain. Looked up from germline, CDR1 is MNHEY and CDR2 is SMNVEV (reference sequence). Trimming stripped 5 bases from V and 4 bases from J, with 14 bases between. CDR3 length: 14 residues. This CDR3 reads CASSPAGPFYGYTF. The CDR3 DNA reads TGTGCCAGCAGTCCCGCCGGACCTTTCTATGGCTACACCTTC.

This clonotype occurred many times. The rearrangement links TRBV6-4 to TRBJ2-1; D unresolved. In germline, CDR1 is MRHNA, CDR2 SNTAGT. Trimming took off 3 bases at V and 7 bases at J, with 19 bases between the two ends. This CDR3 is 16 amino acids long. In DNA, the CDR3 is TGTGCCAGCAGTGATCGACTGCTGGGCAACTTGAATGAGCAGTTCTTC. It is translated as CASSDRLLGNLNEQFF.

This clonotype has a handful of counts. J is TRBJ2-7 and V is TRBV20-1; TRBD2 matches 9 bases. The trim removed 5 bases at V and 4 bases at J, leaving 12 bases unmatched. The CDR3 runs 15 residues. CDR1 is DFQATT and CDR2 is SNEGSKA in the germline V gene (reference sequence). DNA of the CDR3: TGCAGTGCTTCTCGCGGTAGCGGGGGTAATTACGAGCAGTACTTC. Amino acid sequence: CSASRGSGGNYEQYF.

A few counts support this clonotype. The chain employs TRBV20-1 and TRBJ2-1; D is undetermined. The V end was cut by 0 bases, the J end by 10 bases, with 4 bases between. This CDR3 has 10 residues. Germline V gene lookup returns CDR1 DFQATT and CDR2 SNEGSKA (reference sequence). The CDR3 coding sequence is TGCAGTGCTAGAGACCTAGAGCAGTTCTTC. Protein: CSARDLEQFF.

The gene calls are TRBV18 and TRBJ1-1, with D maybe TRBD1 (5 bases). The germline V gene has CDR1 KGHSH and CDR2 LQKENI. CDR3 length: 13 residues. The germline V and J ends were trimmed by 5 bases and 6 bases, with 13 bases remaining between them. This chain's CDR3 is CASSEGRESEAFF. For the CDR3, the DNA is TGTGCCAGCTCAGAAGGCAGGGAATCTGAAGCTTTCTTT. The full variable domain, with the rest looked up from reference TRBV18 and TRBJ1-1, is NAGVMQNPRHLVRRRGQEARLRCSPMKGHSHVYWYRQLPEEGLKFMVYLQKENIIDESGMPKERFSAEFPKEGPSILRIQQVVRGDSAAYFCASSEGRESEAFFGQGTRLTVV.

This clonotype has just a few counts. This chain links TRBV12-3 or TRBV12-4 with TRBJ1-1, with D unresolved. Trimming cost V 5 bases and J 0 bases, with 7 bases left between them. This CDR3 comprises 13 residues. The chain's CDR3 is CASSRELNTEAFF. CDR3 nucleotides: TGTGCCAGCAGTCGTGAGCTGAACACTGAAGCTTTCTTT.

This chain uses TRBV6-6 with TRBJ1-1, with D unresolved. Trimming shortened V by 0 bases and J by 7 bases, and 9 bases separated the two germline ends. CDR1 is MNHNY, CDR2 SVGAGI, per germline (reference sequence). The CDR3 extends over 13 amino acids. The chain's CDR3 is CASSYSGESEAFF. The CDR3 DNA sequence: TGTGCCAGCAGTTACTCTGGGGAAAGTGAAGCTTTCTTT.

The chain recombines TRBV7-6 with TRBJ2-7; TRBD1 is a possible D gene (5 bases). The CDR3 spans 12 residues. CDR1 is SGHVS and CDR2 is FNYEAQ in the germline V gene. Trimming removed 5 bases at V and 6 bases at J, with 11 bases between. CDR3 bases: TGTGCCAGCAGCGGCAGGGCGTCCGAGCAGTACTTC. Translated: CASSGRASEQYF.

The gene calls are TRBV7-9 and TRBJ2-5; D is unresolved. V was clipped by 1 base and J by 6 bases, with 0 bases between them. Germline CDR1 and CDR2: SEHNR and FQNEAQ (reference sequence). The CDR3 spans 10 residues. This CDR3 reads CASSLETQYF. The CDR3 nucleotides are TGTGCCAGCAGCTTAGAGACCCAGTACTTC.

The J gene is TRBJ2-1, the V gene TRBV4-1, with no clear D. The CDR3 has 15 residues. The V end was cut by 2 bases, the J end by 9 bases, with 17 bases between. Germline V lookup: CDR1 MGHRA, CDR2 YSYEKL. CDR3 protein: CASSQSPASEAEQFF. The CDR3 DNA sequence: TGCGCCAGCAGCCAATCCCCAGCAAGCGAGGCTGAGCAGTTCTTC.

The chain carries TRBV12-3 or TRBV12-4 and TRBJ1-5; no reliable D call. Trimming shortened V by 6 bases and J by 9 bases, and 12 bases separated the two germline ends. The CDR3 is 12 residues long. The DNA of the CDR3 is TGTGCCAGCAGCCCCTCCGGACGGCCCCAGCATTTT. The encoded protein is CASSPSGRPQHF.

This clonotype was seen at least ten times. The chain is built from TRBV12-3 or TRBV12-4 and TRBJ2-7; possible D gene TRBD2, 5 bases. V shed 6 bases and J shed 5 bases, with 17 bases lying between them. CDR3 length equals 14 residues. CDR3 region: CASRARLTENEQYF. CDR3 nucleotide sequence: TGTGCCAGCAGGGCGCGACTAACAGAAAACGAGCAGTACTTC.

The gene calls are TRBV7-8 and TRBJ2-3; TRBD1 might be the D (5 bases). Looked up from germline, CDR1 is SGHVS and CDR2 is FQNEAQ. The germline V and J ends were trimmed by 0 bases and 2 bases, with 9 bases remaining between them. The CDR3 runs 15 residues. CDR3 DNA: TGTGCCAGCAGCTTAGCAGGGGATTTCACAGATACGCAGTATTTT. Its protein is CASSLAGDFTDTQYF.

The rearrangement links TRBV7-6 to TRBJ1-5; unclear D gene. Per germline, CDR1 SGHVS and CDR2 FNYEAQ. Trimming removed 0 bases from V and 6 bases from J, with 6 bases in between. CDR3 size: 13 residues. The CDR3 spells CASSLARAQPQHF. The CDR3 DNA reads as TGTGCCAGCAGCTTAGCAAGGGCTCAGCCCCAGCATTTT.

A note on this clonotype: This clone may be a read error of a much larger clone one base away. The chain has TRBV29-1 and TRBJ2-2; D unresolved. This CDR3 contains 13 residues. Germline CDR1 SQVTM, CDR2 ANQGSEA. Trimming took 5 bases from V and 3 from J, leaving 10 bases between them. The CDR3 sequence is CSVKVVYTGELFF. The CDR3 region has the DNA TGCAGCGTTAAGGTGGTCTACACCGGGGAGCTGTTTTTT.

Here the CDR3 DNA reads TGTGCCAGTAGTTCCTCTTCGGGTTCCTACAATGAGCAGTTCTTC. Its protein product is CASSSSSGSYNEQFF. This chain joins TRBV19 and TRBJ2-1; no clear D gene. CDR1 and CDR2 from the germline V gene are LNHDA and SQIVND (reference sequence). The CDR3 totals 15 residues. Trimming cost V 5 bases and J 1 base, with 12 bases left between them.

This clonotype was observed at least ten times. The chain employs TRBV20-1 and TRBJ2-1; TRBD2 matches at 13 bases. The V and J ends lost 6 bases and 2 bases, in that order; junction bases with no gene match: 7. The CDR3 loop spans 16 amino acids. The V gene's germline CDR1 is DFQATT and CDR2 SNEGSKA (reference sequence). The chain's CDR3 is CSAHSGTSGTYNEQFF. The CDR3 bases are TGCAGTGCCCATTCTGGGACTAGCGGGACCTACAATGAGCAGTTCTTC.